The sequence of this T cell receptor beta chain was determined in a study of CD8 T cells in Susac syndrome. Reverse transcription of about 0.45 to 1 ug RNA used random hexamers. TCRdb used MiXCR to reprocess the immunoSEQ multiplex PCR reads, holding one entry per CDR3 protein. The table has roughly 140,000 distinct CDR3 sequences, about 94% seen once. V lost 7 bases and J lost 8, with 13 bases in between. This CDR3 has 11 amino acids. Per germline, CDR1 SQVTM and CDR2 ANQGSEA. The sequence came from a human donor in good health. Sequenced: CD8+ T cells from PBMCs. The chain joins TRBV29-1 to TRBJ2-3, with D hard to call. This chain's CDR3 is CSGGPLGTQYF. In DNA, the CDR3 is TGCAGCGGGGGTCCCCTGGGTACGCAGTATTTT.